A selection of T cell receptor beta chains follows, all from one sample in a study of T cell responses to AZD1222 COVID-19 vaccine. Sequenced by immunoSEQ multiplex PCR; TCRdb stores in-frame clones only, minus some. The table shows approximately 88,000 clones, with almost 80% occurring only once. The material sequenced was peripheral blood, taken on day 0 of AZD1222 vaccination. These receptors all stem from an adult in good health. Both conserved end residues are part of each CDR3. The D gene is left open where the match is weak. Expanded clones are given a class, and other clones once, few, many or no size at all.

CDR3 DNA	CDR3 protein	V gene	J gene	D gene	clone size
TGTGCCAGCAGCCCGGACAGTGGGGTCCCCGGGGAGCTGTTTTTT	CASSPDSGVPGELFF	TRBV11-3	TRBJ2-2	.	.
TGTGCCAGCTCCGGCGCAAGGACAAGTCACACCGGGGAGCTGTTTTTT	CASSGARTSHTGELFF	TRBV7-2	TRBJ2-2	.	.
TGTGCCAGCAGCTTTTTATACGGCGGGAGTATGAGCACAGATACGCAGTATTTT	CASSFLYGGSMSTDTQYF	TRBV7-9	TRBJ2-3	TRBD2	few
TGTGCCAGCAGCCAAGTAGGAGCGTATTCAACTAATGAAAAACTGTTTTTT	CASSQVGAYSTNEKLFF	TRBV4-2	TRBJ1-4	.	once
TGTGCCATCAGTGGGGGTTTAGAATCCTACAATGAGCAGTTCTTC	CAISGGLESYNEQFF	TRBV10-3	TRBJ2-1	.	once
TGTGCCAGCAGTTGGTCCCGGAATCAGCCCCAGCATTTT	CASSWSRNQPQHF	TRBV6-2/TRBV6-3	TRBJ1-5	.	.
TGTGCCAGCAGCCCCTCGAATGAGCAGTTCTTC	CASSPSNEQFF	TRBV6-6	TRBJ2-1	.	.
TGTGCCATCAAAGGGACTAGCGGGAGCAATGAGCAGTTCTTC	CAIKGTSGSNEQFF	TRBV10-3	TRBJ2-1	TRBD2	.
TGTGCCAGCAGCCCGAGTAGAGTGGCGGGAGATTCCTACGAGCAGTACTTC	CASSPSRVAGDSYEQYF	TRBV11-2	TRBJ2-7	TRBD2	.
TGTGCCAGCAGCTTAAACGAACAGGGGTACGAGCAGTACTTC	CASSLNEQGYEQYF	TRBV11-2	TRBJ2-7	TRBD1	.
TGTGCCAGCAGTTCGCCTGAGAGGGGATCCGCCTATGGCTACACCTTC	CASSSPERGSAYGYTF	TRBV7-8	TRBJ1-2	.	.
TGTGCCAGCAGCGCCCCGGGACTAGCGGGACACTACAATGAGCAGTTCTTC	CASSAPGLAGHYNEQFF	TRBV7-9	TRBJ2-1	TRBD2	.
TGTGCCAGCAGCCAAGGACTAGCAAAGACCCAGTACTTC	CASSQGLAKTQYF	TRBV3-1/TRBV3-2	TRBJ2-5	TRBD2	once
TGTGCCAGCAGTCCGGTTCACTATGGCTACACCTTC	CASSPVHYGYTF	TRBV28	TRBJ1-2	.	.
TGTGCCAGCAGAAGCGGGAGAGGGGTGGGGGAACACCGGGAGCTGTTTTTT	CASRSGRGVGEHRELFF	TRBV27	TRBJ2-2	TRBD2	few
TGCGCCAGCAGCTTTTCCAGGGACTCTAACTATGGCTACACCTTC	CASSFSRDSNYGYTF	TRBV5-1	TRBJ1-2	.	.
TGTGCCAGAGGGACTAGCGGTAGCACAGATACGCAGTATTTT	CARGTSGSTDTQYF	TRBV21-1	TRBJ2-3	.	.
TGCGCCAGCAGCGCTACAGGATCCGCGAACACCGGGGAGCTGTTTTTT	CASSATGSANTGELFF	TRBV5-1	TRBJ2-2	.	.
TGTGCCAGCAGTTTGAACACTGAAGCTTTCTTT	CASSLNTEAFF	TRBV2	TRBJ1-1	.	.
TGTGCCACCGCACGGACGTTAAGCAATCAGCCCCAGCATTTT	CATARTLSNQPQHF	TRBV19	TRBJ1-5	.	.
TGCGCCAGCAGCCAAGAGCGTAGGGGTGAAAAACTGTTTTTT	CASSQERRGEKLFF	TRBV4-3	TRBJ1-4	.	.
TGTGCCAGTAGTATATCGCAGGGGCCCTACGAGCAGTACTTC	CASSISQGPYEQYF	TRBV19	TRBJ2-7	.	.
TGTGCCAGCAGCGAAAGAGCAGGGTCGAGTGGCTACACCTTC	CASSERAGSSGYTF	TRBV6-2/TRBV6-3	TRBJ1-2	.	.
TGTGCCAGTAGTATAGTCCCCGGGACGGGTCAACCCCAGCATTTT	CASSIVPGTGQPQHF	TRBV19	TRBJ1-5	.	.
TGTGCCAGCAGCACTAGCTATCGCCAGCACTATGGCTACACCTTC	CASSTSYRQHYGYTF	TRBV5-4	TRBJ1-2	.	.
TGTGCCTGGGCAGGGAGAGGCACTGAAGCTTTCTTT	CAWAGRGTEAFF	TRBV30	TRBJ1-1	.	few
TGTGCCAGCAGCCAAGTACAGGGGGAGTCACCCCTCCACTTT	CASSQVQGESPLHF	TRBV14	TRBJ1-6	TRBD1	few
TGTGCCAGTAGTATAGATCCCGGGGGCGTCACTGAAGCTTTCTTT	CASSIDPGGVTEAFF	TRBV19	TRBJ1-1	.	once
TGTGCCAGCAGCCAGTCGGGACTAAGTAATGAGCAGTTCTTC	CASSQSGLSNEQFF	TRBV14	TRBJ2-1	TRBD2	.